This T cell receptor beta chain comes out of a study of control samples from healthy donors and cancer patients. Repertoires were generated with immunoSEQ multiplex PCR, while TCRdb's copy carries only in-frame clones and drops some. Here the sample spans approximately 120,000 clones, 90% being singletons. Germline V gene lookup returns CDR1 LGHDT and CDR2 YNNKEL (reference sequence). J was trimmed by 5 bases and V by 4 bases; bases with no gene match: 10. This CDR3 has 16 residues. Sequencing was performed on blood. This receptor was identified in a human donor in good health. The donor label of this sample is uncertain. This chain links TRBV3-1 (or the pseudogene TRBV3-2) with TRBJ1-4; 7 bases agree with TRBD1. The CDR3 loop is CASSLLTTGKNEKLFF. The CDR3 nucleotides are TGTGCCAGCAGCCTCCTTACGACAGGGAAGAATGAAAAACTGTTTTTT.